The source of this TCR beta chain is a study of blood T cells in healthy people across ages. General study findings and limits: Higher diversity, along with more naive CD4+ cells, distinguished long-lived donors from aged donors. Researchers judged that diversity estimates from one million T cells fell short of true values. Naive and antigen-experienced cells were not separated, limiting conclusive comparison.

As for this clonotype: Its antigen remains unknown.

There were healthy Caucasian individuals from Russia, aged about 6 to 100, serving as donors. This CDR3 comprises 13 residues. V lost 3 bases to trimming and J lost 6 bases, with 9 bases between them. Germline V gene sequence: CDR1 KGHSH, CDR2 LQKENI. The authors ran a second PCR of about 6 to 11 cycles using a sample-barcoded 5' primer and a J-beta primer mix. TCRdb re-derived calls from the 5' RACE reads in MiXCR, one entry per CDR3 protein. The data hold roughly 730,000 distinct CDR3 sequences, with more than 50% observed a single time. The sequence derives from a man aged 40-49 years in good health. The chain links TRBV18 to TRBJ2-1; D ambiguous. The sample was blood. This chain's CDR3 is CASSPNAVNEQFF. CDR3 DNA: TGTGCCAGCTCACCCAACGCGGTCAATGAGCAGTTCTTC.